The clone carrying this T cell receptor (beta chain) has only one observation. The antigen is undetermined. Germline DNA was extracted alongside blood RNA, which was obtained from unsorted whole blood. The data belong to a study of tumor-infiltrating lymphocytes in primary liver carcinoma. In the study overall: Between about 4 and 10 cm across, the tumors were all of stage T1-T3 N0M0. Sample yields, roughly 3.5 to 8 million productive TCRbeta reads, were similar across the tissue types.

TCR beta cDNA was made from 500 ng total RNA with a constant-region primer. Construction of TCR beta libraries relied on three successive nested multiplex PCR rounds employing slightly modified ARM-PCR. The first two PCR rounds used TRBV1-TRBV30 forward primers with a C-beta reverse primer, approximately 11 cycles each. TCRdb processed the multiplex PCR reads anew with MiXCR; each CDR3 protein has one entry. This table has just over 300,000 distinct CDR3 sequences, roughly three fifths appearing once. Germline CDR1 reads SGHRS; CDR2 reads YFSETQ. CDR3 length: 16 residues. V was shortened by 1 base and J by 6 bases, with 17 bases between the two germline ends. Findings and limits, study-wide: Researchers did not compare CD4+ and CD8+ repertoires, as samples were bulk unsorted.

Sequenced material: peripheral blood. This TCR derives from a woman aged 25 to 39 with primary liver carcinoma and hepatitis B virus infection. The chain has TRBV5-1 and TRBJ2-1; a weak D match, TRBD2 (7 bases). The CDR3 DNA sequence: TGCGCCAGCAGCTTGTGGGGGGCGGGAGCGGGCAATGAGCAGTTCTTC. Its translation: CASSLWGAGAGNEQFF.